Below, 10 T cell receptor beta chains from the same sample are listed, as sequenced in a study of blood T cell repertoires in COVID-19. Clones were sequenced by immunoSEQ multiplex PCR, and TCRdb holds only the in-frame ones, with some missing. Here the sample spans 110,000 to 150,000 clones, roughly three quarters being singletons. Sequencing was performed on peripheral blood. Receptor source: a woman in her sixties or seventies with COVID-19, enrolled during active disease.

The chain carries TRBV7-6 and TRBJ1-2; D may be TRBD1 (6 bases). The CDR3 has 13 amino acids. Germline-derived CDR1 and CDR2 are SGHVS and FNYEAQ. V was pared by 5 bases and J by 4 bases, with 11 bases between. CDR3 sequence reads: CASSTQGSYGYTF. The CDR3 coding sequence is TGTGCCAGCAGCACTCAGGGGAGCTATGGCTACACCTTC.

The rearrangement joins TRBV7-6 to TRBJ2-1, with D uncertain. CDR3 length: 15 amino acids. Germline V gene sequence: CDR1 SGHVS, CDR2 FNYEAQ. V shed 5 bases and J shed 0 bases, with 11 bases lying between them. Here the CDR3 reads CASSPEASSYNEQFF. CDR3 sequence (DNA): TGTGCCAGCAGCCCCGAGGCGAGCTCCTACAATGAGCAGTTCTTC.

This chain links TRBV3-1 (or the pseudogene TRBV3-2) with TRBJ1-1; D is unclear. CDR3 length equals 13 residues. Germline V CDR1 and CDR2: LGHDT, YNNKEL (reference sequence). Trimming removed 3 bases at V and 11 bases at J, with 16 bases between. Here the CDR3 reads CASSHFTEVGAFF. CDR3 bases: TGTGCCAGCAGCCATTTTACCGAGGTTGGCGCTTTCTTT.

This clone was detected only a few times. The chain recombines TRBV23-1 with TRBJ1-1; possible D gene TRBD1, 5 bases. TRBV23-1 is assigned to the ORF class and has an uncertain function. The CDR3 length is 16 residues. V was pared by 2 bases and J by 6 bases, with 19 bases between. The DNA of the CDR3 is TGCGCCAGCAGTCAAAACCCTCGGGGGGAAGCAGCTGAAGCTTTCTTT. Amino acid sequence: CASSQNPRGEAAEAFF.

The V call is TRBV6-1, the J call TRBJ2-1; TRBD2 matches 10 bases. CDR3 length: 16 amino acids. After removal of 3 bases from V and 4 bases from J, the junction contained 6 bases not matched to a gene. Germline CDR1 and CDR2: MNHNS and SASEGT. In nucleotides, the CDR3 is TGTGCCAGCAGTGACTTAGCGGGGGGCCAGTACAATGAGCAGTTCTTC. Residues: CASSDLAGGQYNEQFF.

The CDR3 region is CASSPFKQGPSYGYTF. As DNA, the CDR3 is TGTGCCAGCAGCCCCTTTAAACAGGGGCCCAGCTATGGCTACACCTTC. The rearrangement uses TRBV7-9 and TRBJ1-2; 7 bases match TRBD1. In germline, CDR1 is SEHNR, CDR2 FQNEAQ (reference sequence). J was trimmed by 4 bases and V by 5 bases; bases with no gene match: 13. The length of the CDR3 is 16 residues.

V gene TRBV12-3 or TRBV12-4 combines with J gene TRBJ1-6; the D gene is possibly TRBD1 (5 bases). The CDR3 is 12 amino acids. With 6 bases removed from V and 14 bases from J, the gap between germline ends came to 14 bases. The CDR3 DNA is TGTGCCAGCAGGCAGAGGACGGGGGCCCTCCACTTT. Translation: CASRQRTGALHF.

This clone was observed a few times. The J gene is TRBJ2-1, the V gene TRBV19; D perhaps matches TRBD1 (7 bases). The CDR3 consists of 14 residues. The germline V gene encodes CDR1 LNHDA and CDR2 SQIVND (reference sequence). The V and J ends lost 5 bases and 4 bases respectively, with 12 bases between them. CDR3 DNA: TGTGCCAGTAGTGCGCGGGACAGTTACAATGAGCAGTTCTTC. Translated: CASSARDSYNEQFF.

Details on this clone: This CDR3 is also generated by other DNA sequences in the sample. The V gene is TRBV5-1, the J gene TRBJ1-5; 9 bases fit TRBD1. There are 15 residues in the CDR3. Per the germline V gene, CDR1 is SGHRS and CDR2 is YFSETQ. The J segment lost 4 bases and the V segment lost 4 bases, leaving 6 bases of the junction unmatched. CDR3: CASSPGQGRNQPQHF. The CDR3 DNA is TGCGCCAGCAGCCCGGGACAGGGTCGGAATCAGCCCCAGCATTTT.

The V and J genes are TRBV19 and TRBJ2-1; 13 nucleotides match TRBD2. In germline, CDR1 is LNHDA, CDR2 SQIVND (reference sequence). V shed 5 bases, J shed 5 bases, and the junction held 12 bases outside the gene matches. CDR3 length equals 18 residues. The CDR3, as DNA: TGTGCCAGTAGTTTTTGGACTAGCGGGGGCCTAAGAGACAATGAGCAGTTCTTC. Amino acid sequence: CASSFWTSGGLRDNEQFF.